This TCR beta chain comes out of a study of EBV T-cell therapy then PD-1 blockade in nasopharyngeal carcinoma. This sample's treatment: AdE1-LMPpoly-expanded autologous EBV-specific T-cell therapy followed by anti-PD-1 nivolumab. Some clones are missing from TCRdb's copy, which holds only in-frame ones; the method was immunoSEQ multiplex PCR. The data contain roughly 22,000 clones, approximately 83% of them seen just once; the ten biggest clones take up 24%. With respect to this clone: Antigen specificity is unknown.

CDR1 and CDR2 (germline): MGHRA, YSYEKL. Trimming stripped 0 bases from V and 0 bases from J, with 12 bases between. The CDR3 runs 18 residues. Source: CD8+ T cells from blood, taken at day -245 from a patient whose treatment included autologous EBV-specific T cells and nivolumab. This clonotype was obtained from a man aged 40-55 years with nasopharyngeal carcinoma. The chain links TRBV4-1 to TRBJ2-6, with D tentatively TRBD1 or TRBD2 (5 bases each). CDR3 DNA sequence: TGCGCCAGCAGCCAAGAGGGGGAACTCCCCTCTGGGGCCAACGTCCTGACTTTC. This encodes CASSQEGELPSGANVLTF.